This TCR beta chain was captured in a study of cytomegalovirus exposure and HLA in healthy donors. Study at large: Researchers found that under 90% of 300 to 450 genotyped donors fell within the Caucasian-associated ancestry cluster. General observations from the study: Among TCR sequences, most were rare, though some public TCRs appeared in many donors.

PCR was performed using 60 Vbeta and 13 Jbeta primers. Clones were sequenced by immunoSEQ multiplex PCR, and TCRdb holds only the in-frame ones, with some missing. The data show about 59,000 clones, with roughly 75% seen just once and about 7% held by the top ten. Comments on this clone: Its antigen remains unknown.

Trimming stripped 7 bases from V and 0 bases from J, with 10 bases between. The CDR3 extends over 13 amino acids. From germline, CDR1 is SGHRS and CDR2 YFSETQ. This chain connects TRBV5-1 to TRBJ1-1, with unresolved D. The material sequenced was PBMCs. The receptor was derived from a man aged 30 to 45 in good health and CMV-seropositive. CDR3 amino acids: CASCAVLNTEAFF. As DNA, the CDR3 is TGCGCCAGCTGTGCGGTCCTGAACACTGAAGCTTTCTTT.